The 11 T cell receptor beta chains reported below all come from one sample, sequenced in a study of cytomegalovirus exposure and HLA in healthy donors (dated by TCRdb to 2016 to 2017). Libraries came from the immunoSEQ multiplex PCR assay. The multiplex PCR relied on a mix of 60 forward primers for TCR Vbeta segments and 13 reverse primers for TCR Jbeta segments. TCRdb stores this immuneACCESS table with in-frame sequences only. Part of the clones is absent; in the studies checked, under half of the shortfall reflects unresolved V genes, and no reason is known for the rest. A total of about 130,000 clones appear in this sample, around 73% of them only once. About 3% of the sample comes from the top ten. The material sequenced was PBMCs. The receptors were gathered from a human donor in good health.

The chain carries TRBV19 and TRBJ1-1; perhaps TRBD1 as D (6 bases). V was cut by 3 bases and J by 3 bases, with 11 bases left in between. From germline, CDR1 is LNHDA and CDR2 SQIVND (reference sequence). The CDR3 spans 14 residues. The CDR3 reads CASSIGKGDTEAFF. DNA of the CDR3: TGTGCCAGTAGTATCGGAAAGGGGGACACTGAAGCTTTCTTT.

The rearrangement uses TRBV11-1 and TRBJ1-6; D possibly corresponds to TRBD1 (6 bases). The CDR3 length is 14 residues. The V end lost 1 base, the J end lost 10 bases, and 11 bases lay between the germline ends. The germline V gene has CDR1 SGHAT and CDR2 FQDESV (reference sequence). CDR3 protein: CASSLDRVRSPLHF. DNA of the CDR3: TGTGCCAGCAGCTTAGACAGGGTGCGCTCACCCCTCCACTTT.

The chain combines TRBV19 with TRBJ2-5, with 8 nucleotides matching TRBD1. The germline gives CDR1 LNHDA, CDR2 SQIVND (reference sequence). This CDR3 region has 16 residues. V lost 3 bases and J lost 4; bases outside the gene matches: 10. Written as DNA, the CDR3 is TGTGCCAGTAGTATCCCGCTCCGGACAGGGCCAGAGACCCAGTACTTC. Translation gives CASSIPLRTGPETQYF.

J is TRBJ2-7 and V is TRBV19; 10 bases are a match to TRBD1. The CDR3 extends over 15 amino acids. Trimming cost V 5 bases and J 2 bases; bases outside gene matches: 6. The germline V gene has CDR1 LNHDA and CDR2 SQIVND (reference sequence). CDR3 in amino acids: CASSSRTGGTYEQYF. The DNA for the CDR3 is TGTGCCAGTAGTTCAAGGACAGGGGGGACCTACGAGCAGTACTTC.

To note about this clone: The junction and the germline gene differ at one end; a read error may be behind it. The CDR3 is CASREGQALGSPLHF. CDR3 DNA: TGTGCCAGCAGGGAAGGACAGGCGTTAGGTTCACCCCTCCACTTT. This chain joins TRBV6-1 and TRBJ1-6; TRBD1 agrees at 7 bases. CDR1 and CDR2 (germline): MNHNS, SASEGT. The CDR3 spans 15 residues.

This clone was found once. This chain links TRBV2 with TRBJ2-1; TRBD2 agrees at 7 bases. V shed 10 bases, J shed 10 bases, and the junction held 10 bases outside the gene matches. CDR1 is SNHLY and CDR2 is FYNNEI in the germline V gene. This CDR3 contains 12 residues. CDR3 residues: CATRTAGLEQFF. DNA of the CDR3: TGTGCCACCCGCACAGCGGGGTTAGAGCAGTTCTTC.

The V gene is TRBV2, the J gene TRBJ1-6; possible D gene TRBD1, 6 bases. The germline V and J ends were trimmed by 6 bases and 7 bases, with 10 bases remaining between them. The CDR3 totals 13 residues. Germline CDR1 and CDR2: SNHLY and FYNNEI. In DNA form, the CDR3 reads TGTGCCAGCAGGCAGGGGTACAATTCACCCCTCCACTTT. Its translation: CASRQGYNSPLHF.

CDR3 in amino acids: CASSQVQHSNQPQHF. The CDR3 coding sequence is TGTGCCAGCAGCCAGGTACAGCATAGCAATCAGCCCCAGCATTTT. The chain employs TRBV6-5 and TRBJ1-5; no reliable D call. The CDR3 covers 15 residues. Germline V lookup: CDR1 MNHEY, CDR2 SVGAGI. V was cut by 6 bases and J by 0 bases, with 12 bases left in between.

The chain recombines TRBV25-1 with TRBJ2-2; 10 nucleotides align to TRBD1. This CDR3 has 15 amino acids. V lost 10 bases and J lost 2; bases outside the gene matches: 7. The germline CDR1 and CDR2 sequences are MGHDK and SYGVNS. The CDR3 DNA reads TGTGCCACACTCCGGGACAGGGGTAACACCGGGGAGCTGTTTTTT. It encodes CATLRDRGNTGELFF.

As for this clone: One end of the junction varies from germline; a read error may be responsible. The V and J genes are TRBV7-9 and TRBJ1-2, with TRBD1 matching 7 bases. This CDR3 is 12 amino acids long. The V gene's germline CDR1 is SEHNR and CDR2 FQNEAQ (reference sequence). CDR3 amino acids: CSSSSTGDGYTF. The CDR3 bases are TGTTCCAGCAGCTCAACAGGGGATGGCTACACCTTC.

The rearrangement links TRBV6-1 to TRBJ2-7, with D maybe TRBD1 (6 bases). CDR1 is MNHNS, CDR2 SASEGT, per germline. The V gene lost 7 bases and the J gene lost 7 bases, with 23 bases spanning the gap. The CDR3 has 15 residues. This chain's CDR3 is CASITPSGVFGEQYF. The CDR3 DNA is TGTGCCAGCATAACCCCTTCAGGGGTATTTGGGGAGCAGTACTTC.